The source of this T cell receptor beta chain is a study of beta chain features in type 1 diabetes. General study results and limits: Any HLA-type effect on TCRB rearrangement remained unresolved here. VDJ junctions from patients with type 1 diabetes contained fewer insertions and more deletions. Within each of all four CD4+ subsets, Type 1 diabetes patients had TCRB CDR3s that were moderately but significantly shorter.

This clone showed up just a few times. Its antigen is not identified. What was sequenced were expressed TCRB transcripts, since all of the isolated RNA had been reverse transcribed. Generated by immunoSEQ multiplex PCR, the TCRdb table keeps only in-frame clones and is missing some. Of 330,000 or so clones listed, around 12% are singletons. Every donor provided one heparinised blood draw, which averaged approximately 120 mL. Markers CD45RO/CCR7/CD25/CD127/CD95/CD27 served to sort CD4+ naive, central memory, regulatory and stem cell-like memory cells. CDR3 length: 12 amino acids. The germline CDR1 and CDR2 sequences are MDHEN and SYDVKM. The J segment lost 11 bases and the V segment lost 7 bases, leaving 9 bases of the junction unmatched.

The chain recombines TRBV28 with TRBJ1-2; 8 bases fit TRBD1. The source is a woman under 30 with type 1 diabetes. The sample was naive CD4+ T cells from blood. CDR3 sequence (DNA): TGTGCCAGCAACGATGGGACAGGCCGATACACCTTC. Translating gives CASNDGTGRYTF.